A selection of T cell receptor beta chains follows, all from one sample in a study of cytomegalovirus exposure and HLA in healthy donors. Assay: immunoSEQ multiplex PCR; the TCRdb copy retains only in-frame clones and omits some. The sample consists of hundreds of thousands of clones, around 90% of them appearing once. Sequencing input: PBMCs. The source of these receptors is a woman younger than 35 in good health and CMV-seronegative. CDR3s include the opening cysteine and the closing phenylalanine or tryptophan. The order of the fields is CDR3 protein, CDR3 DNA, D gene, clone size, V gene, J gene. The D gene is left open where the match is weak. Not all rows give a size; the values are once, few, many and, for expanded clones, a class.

CASSFWAGGYEQYF	TGTGCCAGCAGCTTCTGGGCGGGGGGCTACGAGCAGTACTTC	TRBD2	once	TRBV5-4	TRBJ2-7
CASSEPRDSSYEQYF	TGTGCCAGCAGTGAACCCCGGGACAGCTCCTACGAGCAGTACTTC	TRBD1	NA	TRBV6-1	TRBJ2-7
CASSDTGTGINQPQHF	TGTGCCAGCAGCGACACCGGGACAGGGATAAATCAGCCCCAGCACTTT	TRBD1	NA	TRBV7-8	TRBJ1-5
CASSEGGTNTGELFF	TGTGCCAGCAGTGAAGGGGGGACTAACACCGGGGAGCTGTTTTTT	NA	NA	TRBV6-1	TRBJ2-2
CASSPADGTSDTGELFF	TGTGCCAGCAGCCCAGCAGACGGGACTAGCGACACCGGGGAGCTGTTTTTT	TRBD2	NA	TRBV7-9	TRBJ2-2
CASSLGGSPDYGYTF	TGTGCCAGCAGCTTGGGGGGCAGCCCCGACTATGGCTACACCTTC	NA	NA	TRBV5-6	TRBJ1-2
CSVGGPGITYEQYF	TGCAGCGTTGGAGGGCCGGGTATCACCTACGAGCAGTACTTC	NA	NA	TRBV29-1	TRBJ2-7
CASRNRAGEQYF	TGCGCCAGCAGGAACAGGGCCGGCGAGCAGTACTTC	NA	NA	TRBV4-1	TRBJ2-7
CATSRPGGPLGYTF	TGTGCCACCAGCCGGCCAGGGGGGCCTTTAGGCTACACCTTC	TRBD1	NA	TRBV15	TRBJ1-2
CASSPRQGLRYNEQFF	TGCGCCAGCAGCCCCCGTCAGGGTCTCCGCTACAATGAGCAGTTCTTC	NA	NA	TRBV5-1	TRBJ2-1
CASSRSSSGGETQYF	TGTGCCAGTAGTAGAAGTAGTAGCGGGGGGGAGACCCAGTACTTC	TRBD2	NA	TRBV19	TRBJ2-5
CASSFGRGTNYGYTF	TGTGCCAGCAGCTTTGGAAGGGGCACTAACTATGGCTACACCTTC	NA	NA	TRBV5-4	TRBJ1-2
CASRGITGGYGYTF	TGTGCCAGTCGAGGCATTACAGGGGGCTATGGCTACACCTTC	TRBD1	NA	TRBV19	TRBJ1-2
CASSYSAGMEQYF	TGTGCCAGCAGTTACTCGGCAGGAATGGAGCAGTACTTC	NA	NA	TRBV6-5	TRBJ2-7